A single T cell receptor beta chain is shown here with its context. The CDR3 is 13 residues long. CDR1 SGHDN and CDR2 FVKESK come from the germline V gene. V gave up 6 bases and J gave up 4 bases, with 12 bases separating them. In the source study's methods: Using reference gene primer amplification, nucleated cell counts were estimated. Sequenced by immunoSEQ multiplex PCR; TCRdb stores in-frame clones only, minus some. Clone size and the V and J calls come from that table; the DNA yielded D and trimming. The data show over 85,000 clones, 70% to 90% seen once. This sample is drawn from a study of blood T cell repertoires in COVID-19. Turning to the study itself: Some COVID-19 samples were acute and others convalescent; all came from the United States, Italy and Spain. From T cells, B-cell-depleted T cells, or PBMCs came the material, which was cDNA or gDNA.

Material: peripheral blood. V and J are TRBV14 and TRBJ1-2; a weak D match, TRBD1 (6 bases). The origin of this receptor is a man aged 55 to 70 with acute or convalescent COVID-19. CDR3 sequence (DNA): TGTGCCAGCAGACCTATAGGGGGCTATGGCTACACCTTC. Translating it yields CASRPIGGYGYTF.